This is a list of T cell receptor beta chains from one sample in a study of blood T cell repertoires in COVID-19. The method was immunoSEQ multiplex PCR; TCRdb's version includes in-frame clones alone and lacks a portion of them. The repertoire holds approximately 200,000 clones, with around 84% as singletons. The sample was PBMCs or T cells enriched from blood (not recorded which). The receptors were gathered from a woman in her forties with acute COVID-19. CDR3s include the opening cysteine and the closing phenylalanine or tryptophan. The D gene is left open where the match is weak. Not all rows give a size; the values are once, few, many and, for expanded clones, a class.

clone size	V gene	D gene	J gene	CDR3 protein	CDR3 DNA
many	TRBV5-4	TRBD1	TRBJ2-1	CASSTGTGGYNEQFF	TGTGCCAGCAGCACTGGGACAGGGGGCTACAATGAGCAGTTCTTC
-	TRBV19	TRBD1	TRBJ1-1	CASSILNRGHTEAFF	TGTGCCAGTAGTATCCTTAACAGGGGTCACACTGAAGCTTTCTTT
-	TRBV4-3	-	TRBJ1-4	CASSQGWVAQGEKLFF	TGCGCCAGCAGCCAGGGGTGGGTGGCTCAGGGGGAAAAACTGTTTTTT
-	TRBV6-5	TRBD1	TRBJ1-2	CASSRQGYTF	TGTGCCAGCAGTCGACAGGGATACACCTTC
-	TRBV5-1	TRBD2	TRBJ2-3	CASSPGSGRTDTQYF	TGCGCCAGCAGCCCGGGTAGCGGGAGGACAGATACGCAGTATTTT
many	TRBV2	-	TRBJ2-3	CASFQDLSSTDTQYF	TGTGCCAGCTTCCAGGACTTATCTAGCACAGATACGCAGTATTTT
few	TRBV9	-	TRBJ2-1	CASSRSDNEQFF	TGTGCCAGCAGCAGGAGCGACAATGAGCAGTTCTTC
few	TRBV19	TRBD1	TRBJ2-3	CASSSRDSPTDTQYF	TGTGCCAGTAGTTCCCGGGACAGCCCCACAGATACGCAGTATTTT
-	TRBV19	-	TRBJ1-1	CASTGERPGRTEAFF	TGTGCCAGTACCGGGGAGCGACCGGGGAGGACTGAAGCTTTCTTT
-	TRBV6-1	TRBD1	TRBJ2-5	CASSVRDRGLQETQYF	TGTGCCAGCAGTGTCCGGGACAGGGGACTCCAAGAGACCCAGTACTTC
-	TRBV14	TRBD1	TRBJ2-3	CASSQHRGPADTQYF	TGTGCCAGCAGCCAACACAGGGGGCCCGCAGATACGCAGTATTTT
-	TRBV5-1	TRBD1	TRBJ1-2	CASSLAFRAPRGQVYGYTF	TGCGCCAGCAGCTTGGCATTCCGGGCTCCTAGGGGGCAGGTCTATGGCTACACCTTC
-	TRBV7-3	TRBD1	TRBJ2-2	CASSSTGGVTGELFF	TGTGCCAGCAGCTCGACAGGGGGAGTCACCGGGGAGCTGTTTTTT
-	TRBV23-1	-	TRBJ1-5	CASSLENRGDQPQHF	TGCGCCAGCAGTCTAGAAAACCGGGGGGATCAGCCCCAGCATTTT
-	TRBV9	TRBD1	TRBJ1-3	CASSVVGTGWGNTIYF	TGTGCCAGCAGCGTAGTCGGGACAGGGTGGGGAAACACCATATATTTT
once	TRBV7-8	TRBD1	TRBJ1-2	CASSVSSGGGVPYTF	TGTGCCAGCAGCGTTTCCTCAGGGGGCGGAGTACCCTACACCTTC
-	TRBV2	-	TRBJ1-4	CASGGTYYNEKLFF	TGTGCCAGCGGAGGGACTTATTATAATGAAAAACTGTTTTTT
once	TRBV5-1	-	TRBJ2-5	CASSFRGGQETQYF	TGCGCCAGCAGCTTCCGAGGGGGACAAGAGACCCAGTACTTC